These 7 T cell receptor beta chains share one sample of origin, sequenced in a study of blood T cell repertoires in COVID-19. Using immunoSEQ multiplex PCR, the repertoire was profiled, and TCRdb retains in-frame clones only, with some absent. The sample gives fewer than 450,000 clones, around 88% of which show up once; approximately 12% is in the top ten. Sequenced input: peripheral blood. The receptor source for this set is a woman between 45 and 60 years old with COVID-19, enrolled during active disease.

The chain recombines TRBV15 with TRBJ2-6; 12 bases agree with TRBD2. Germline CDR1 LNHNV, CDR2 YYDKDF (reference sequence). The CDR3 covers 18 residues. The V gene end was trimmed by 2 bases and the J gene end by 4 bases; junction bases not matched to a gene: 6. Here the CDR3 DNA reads TGTGCCACCAGCAGAAGAACTAGCGGGGGGTCCGGGGCCAACGTCCTGACTTTC. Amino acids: CATSRRTSGGSGANVLTF.

CDR3 sequence (DNA): TGCAGCGTTTCGACTAGCGAGGAGCAGTTCTTC. This gives the protein CSVSTSEEQFF. V gene TRBV29-1 combines with J gene TRBJ2-1, with TRBD2 matching over 8 bases. This CDR3 spans 11 amino acids. Germline trimming cut 5 bases from V and 10 bases from J; bases unmatched to any gene: 4. Germline V gene data show CDR1 as SQVTM and CDR2 as ANQGSEA.

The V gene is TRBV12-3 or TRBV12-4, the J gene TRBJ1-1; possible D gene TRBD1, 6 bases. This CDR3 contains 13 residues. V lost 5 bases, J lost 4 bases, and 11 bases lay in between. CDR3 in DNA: TGTGCCAGCAGTCGGACAGTAAGCACTGAAGCTTTCTTT. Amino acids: CASSRTVSTEAFF.

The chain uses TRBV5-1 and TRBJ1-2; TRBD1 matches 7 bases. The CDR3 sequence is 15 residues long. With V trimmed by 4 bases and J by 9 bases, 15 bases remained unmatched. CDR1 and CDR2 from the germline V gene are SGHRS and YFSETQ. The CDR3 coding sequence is TGCGCCAGCAGCCCGTATGGGGACAGAGTAGAAAGCTACACCTTC. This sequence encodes CASSPYGDRVESYTF.

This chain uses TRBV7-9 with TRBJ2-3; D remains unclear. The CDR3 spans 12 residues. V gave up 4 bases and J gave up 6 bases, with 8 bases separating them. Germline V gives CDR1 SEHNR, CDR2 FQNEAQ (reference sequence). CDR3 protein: CASSSPMDTQYF. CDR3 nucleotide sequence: TGTGCCAGCAGCTCCCCCATGGATACGCAGTATTTT.

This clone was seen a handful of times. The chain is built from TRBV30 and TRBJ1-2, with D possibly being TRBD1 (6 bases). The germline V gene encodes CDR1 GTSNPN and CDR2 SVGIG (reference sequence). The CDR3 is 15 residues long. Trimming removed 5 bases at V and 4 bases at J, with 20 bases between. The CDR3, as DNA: TGTGCCTGGGGCCCGGGACATCTCGCGCCCTATGGCTACACCTTC. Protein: CAWGPGHLAPYGYTF.

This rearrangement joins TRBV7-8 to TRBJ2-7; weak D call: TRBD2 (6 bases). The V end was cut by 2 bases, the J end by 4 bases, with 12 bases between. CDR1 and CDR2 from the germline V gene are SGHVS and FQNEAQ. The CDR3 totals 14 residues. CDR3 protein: CASSLRGNLYEQYF. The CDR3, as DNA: TGTGCCAGCAGCTTACGGGGGAATTTATACGAGCAGTACTTC.